This T cell receptor beta chain was sequenced in a study of identical twins. Whole-study results and caveats: Zero-insertion analyses were open to partial confounding by invariant MAIT and iNKT cells.

The V segment lost 6 bases and the J segment 7 bases; nucleotides outside the gene matches: 1. This CDR3 is 11 amino acids long. TCRdb fed the 5' RACE reads into MiXCR, producing one record per CDR3 protein. The table includes 200,000 to 250,000 distinct CDR3 sequences, approximately 7% detected once. As to this clonotype: Its antigen is unknown.

The same sample was also used in a study of yellow fever vaccine responses in identical twins.

The TCR comes from a woman aged 18-29 years in good health. The specimen was memory (CD45RO+) T cells sorted from blood. The rearrangement uses TRBV12-3 or TRBV12-4 and TRBJ1-1; 8 bases align to TRBD1. This CDR3 reads CASRGTGEAFF. The DNA of the CDR3 is TGTGCCAGCAGGGGGACAGGTGAAGCTTTCTTT.